In its sample, the clone carrying this TCR beta chain was seen many times. Its antigen is still unknown. The sample originates from a study of T cell repertoires in cytomegalovirus infection. Via MiXCR, TCRdb re-called the reads, giving one row per CDR3 protein. The table shows roughly 240,000 distinct CDR3 sequences, with roughly 6.5% occurring only once. Study-level results: Dominant in the ex vivo response were TCR beta clonotypes restricted by HLA-C and specific for CMV.

This CDR3 comprises 13 residues. Germline trimming cut 7 bases from V and 3 bases from J; bases unmatched to any gene: 6. The germline V gene encodes CDR1 SQVTM and CDR2 ANQGSEA. This TCR was sampled from a human donor in good health (CMV status not recorded). Some clones in this sample may be carry-over from other donors' samples. The chain has TRBV29-1 and TRBJ1-1, with TRBD1 matching 9 bases. Source material: PBMCs. The CDR3 region is CSAQGAVDTEAFF. As DNA, the CDR3 is TGCAGCGCACAGGGGGCAGTCGACACTGAAGCTTTCTTT.